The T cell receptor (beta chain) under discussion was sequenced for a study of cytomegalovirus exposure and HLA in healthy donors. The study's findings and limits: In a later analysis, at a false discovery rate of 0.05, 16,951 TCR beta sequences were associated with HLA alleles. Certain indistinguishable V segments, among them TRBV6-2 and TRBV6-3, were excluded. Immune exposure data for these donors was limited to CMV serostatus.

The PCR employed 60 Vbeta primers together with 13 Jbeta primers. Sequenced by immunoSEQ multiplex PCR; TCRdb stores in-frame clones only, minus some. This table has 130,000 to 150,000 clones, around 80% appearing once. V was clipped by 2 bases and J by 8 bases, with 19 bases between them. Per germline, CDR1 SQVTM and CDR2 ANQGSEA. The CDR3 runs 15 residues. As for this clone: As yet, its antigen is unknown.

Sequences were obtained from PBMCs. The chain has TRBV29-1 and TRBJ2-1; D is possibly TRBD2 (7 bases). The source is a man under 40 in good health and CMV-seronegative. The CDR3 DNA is TGCAGCGTTGAACTAGCGGCACTCTCAGGGGATGAGCAGTTCTTC. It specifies CSVELAALSGDEQFF.